This record concerns one T cell receptor beta chain sequence. Its specificity is unknown. This sample was taken from a study of cytomegalovirus exposure and HLA in healthy donors. The junction had 7 bases not matched to a gene; V was cut back by 1 base and J by 4 bases. The germline V gene has CDR1 SGHTA and CDR2 FQGNSA. This CDR3 is built from 15 residues. General study results and limits: Cytomegalovirus status, reportedly, was diagnosed with high specificity and sensitivity by the classifier.

Here immunoSEQ multiplex PCR was the method, and the copy in TCRdb shows in-frame clones only, minus some. The table records 150,000 or so clones, less than 90% of them present only once. Sequenced sample: PBMCs. The chain combines TRBV7-2 with TRBJ2-7; the match to TRBD2 covers 7 bases. The clonotype was recovered from a young man in good health and CMV-seropositive. CDR3 nucleotide sequence: TGTGCCAGCAGCTTAGGGGGGGGTCAAACTTACGAGCAGTACTTC. Translating gives CASSLGGGQTYEQYF.